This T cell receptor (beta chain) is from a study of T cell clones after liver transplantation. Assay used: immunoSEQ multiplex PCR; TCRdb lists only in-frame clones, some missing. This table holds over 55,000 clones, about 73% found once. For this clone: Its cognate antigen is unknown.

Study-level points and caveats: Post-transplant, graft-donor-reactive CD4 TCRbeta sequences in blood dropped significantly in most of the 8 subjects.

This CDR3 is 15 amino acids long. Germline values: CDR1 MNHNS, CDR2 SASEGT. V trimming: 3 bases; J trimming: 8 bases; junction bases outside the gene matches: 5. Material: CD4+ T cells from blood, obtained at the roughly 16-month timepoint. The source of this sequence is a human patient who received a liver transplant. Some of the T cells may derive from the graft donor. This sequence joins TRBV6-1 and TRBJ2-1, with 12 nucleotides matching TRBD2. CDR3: CASSETSGSSHEQFF. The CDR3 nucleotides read TGTGCCAGCAGTGAGACTAGCGGGAGTTCCCATGAGCAGTTCTTC.